The 23 T cell receptor beta chains below come from one sample, sequenced in a study of spatial heterogeneity in lung cancer. Notes on the study in general: Expanded alpha and beta TCR counts within tumors tracked tumor mutation counts.

The time point denotes: sample taken at primary tumor resection. TCRdb reprocessed the 5' RACE reads with MiXCR, giving one entry per CDR3 protein. Of about 6,800 distinct CDR3 sequences listed, 14% are singletons. These receptors lack a known antigen. The specimen comprised lung tumor tissue, sampled at surgery. Receptors were obtained from a female donor with early-stage non-small cell lung cancer.

This clonotype is labeled as medium-sized. The library was designed around alpha chains, so this beta chain is a stray read whose abundance carries little weight. V and J are TRBV29-1 and TRBJ1-2; D call uncertain. There are 13 residues in the CDR3. Trimming took off 4 bases at V and 0 bases at J, with 9 bases between the two ends. The V gene's germline CDR1 is SQVTM and CDR2 ANQGSEA. CDR3 DNA: TGCAGCGTTGCGGCGGAAGCTAACTATGGCTACACCTTC. Amino acids: CSVAAEANYGYTF.

There are a few counts of this clonotype. In a library made to pick up alpha chains, this beta chain is a stray read with a size that means little. The rearrangement links TRBV18 to TRBJ1-5; D gene uncertain. The V gene's germline CDR1 is KGHSH and CDR2 LQKENI. The CDR3 loop spans 13 amino acids. Deletions cut 2 bases from V and 7 bases from J, with 9 bases between. Here the CDR3 DNA reads TGTGCCAGCTCACCAGGGGTAAGGCAGCCCCAGCATTTT. Amino acids: CASSPGVRQPQHF. Full variable domain (rest looked up from reference TRBV18 and TRBJ1-5): NAGVMQNPRHLVRRRGQEARLRCSPMKGHSHVYWYRQLPEEGLKFMVYLQKENIIDESGMPKERFSAEFPKEGPSILRIQQVVRGDSAAYFCASSPGVRQPQHFGDGTRLSIL.

Relative to its sample, this clonotype is medium-sized. The size of this beta chain means little, since it is a stray read in a library made for alpha chains. The CDR3 region has the DNA TGTGCCAGCAGCTTAGAAGGGCGCCCTGGGGCCAACGTCCTGACTTTC. Protein sequence: CASSLEGRPGANVLTF. The chain couples TRBV7-2 to TRBJ2-6; D ambiguous. The CDR3 sequence is 16 residues long. CDR1 SGHTA and CDR2 FQGNSA come from the germline V gene. V lost 1 base and J lost 2, with 9 bases in between.

This clonotype was observed at least ten times. In a library made to pick up alpha chains, this beta chain is a stray read with a size that means little. The genes are TRBV7-9 and TRBJ2-3, with D unclear. The CDR3 has 15 residues. Between the trimmed V and J ends, which lost 0 bases and 3 bases, there was a span of 10 bases. The germline CDR1 and CDR2 sequences are SEHNR and FQNEAQ (reference sequence). The CDR3 DNA reads TGTGCCAGCAGCTTAGCCCGTTATGGTACAGATACGCAGTATTTT. Translating gives CASSLARYGTDTQYF.

This clonotype occurred many times. The library was designed around alpha chains, so this beta chain is a stray read whose abundance carries little weight. The genes are TRBV2 and TRBJ1-1, with D possibly matching TRBD1 (5 bases). CDR1 is SNHLY, CDR2 FYNNEI, per germline. V lost 0 bases and J 2 bases, leaving 13 bases between the germline ends. The CDR3 totals 16 residues. In DNA, the CDR3 is TGTGCCAGCAGTGAAGCGCTAGGGGTTGGAAACACTGAAGCTTTCTTT. Amino acid sequence: CASSEALGVGNTEAFF.

This clonotype is medium-sized. This beta chain represents an off-target read in a library built for alpha chains; its size is of limited meaning. The chain employs TRBV7-8 and TRBJ2-5; no definite D call. Germline V gene sequence: CDR1 SGHVS, CDR2 FQNEAQ. V lost 7 bases and J lost 4, with 19 bases in between. CDR3 length: 15 residues. As DNA, the CDR3 is TGTGCCAGCATGAACAGTCTGTTTGCCTCAGAGACCCAGTACTTC. Protein sequence: CASMNSLFASETQYF.

The table lists this clonotype with many counts. This beta chain turned up in a library designed for alpha chains; as an off-target read, its abundance says little. This rearrangement joins TRBV19 to TRBJ1-5, with 9 bases matching TRBD1. Germline values: CDR1 LNHDA, CDR2 SQIVND (reference sequence). Trimming removed 10 bases from V and 2 bases from J; junction bases left unmatched: 9. The CDR3 spans 15 residues. CDR3 bases: TGTGCCACCCAGGGGGGACAGGGCGGCAATCAGCCCCAGCATTTT. As protein: CATQGGQGGNQPQHF.

This clonotype is classed as medium-sized. This beta chain slipped into a library made for alpha chains as a stray read, so its size is not meaningful. The rearrangement links TRBV7-2 to TRBJ2-2, with D perhaps given as TRBD1 or TRBD2 (6 bases each). Per the germline V gene, CDR1 is SGHTA and CDR2 is FQGNSA. Trimming pared 5 bases from V and 1 base from J, leaving 8 bases between. The CDR3 contains 14 residues. The CDR3 here is CASSAGQNTGELFF. The CDR3 region has the DNA TGTGCCAGCAGCGCGGGACAGAACACCGGGGAGCTGTTTTTT.

By frequency in the sample, this clonotype is medium-sized (0.01 to 0.1%). This beta chain is a stray read from a library made for alpha chains; its abundance is not meaningful. The rearrangement links TRBV29-1 to TRBJ2-1, with 7 bases identical to TRBD2. This CDR3 contains 12 residues. The trim removed 6 bases at V and 9 bases at J, leaving 8 bases unmatched. Germline CDR1 and CDR2: SQVTM and ANQGSEA. CDR3 residues: CSVGGSSGEQFF. The CDR3 DNA follows: TGCAGCGTGGGAGGGAGTTCTGGTGAGCAGTTCTTC.

This clonotype was counted at least ten times. This beta chain appears as a stray read in a library generated for alpha chains; its size is not informative. CDR3 in DNA: TGCAGTGCTATTCTAGCGGGGGGTTTGGAGACCCAGTACTTC. Its translation is CSAILAGGLETQYF. This chain uses TRBV20-1 with TRBJ2-5, with 11 positions matching TRBD2. The CDR3 loop spans 14 amino acids. Germline values: CDR1 DFQATT, CDR2 SNEGSKA (reference sequence). The V gene end was trimmed by 4 bases and the J gene end by 5 bases; junction bases not matched to a gene: 6.

This clonotype is labeled medium-sized. This beta chain is off target for a library built for alpha chains, so its abundance means little. The chain joins TRBV12-3 or TRBV12-4 to TRBJ2-3; a weak D match, TRBD2 (6 bases). This CDR3 contains 14 residues. The ends were cut back, 6 bases at V and 0 bases at J, with 10 bases in the middle. CDR3 in DNA: TGTGCCAGCAGCCGGGGGATTAGCACAGATACGCAGTATTTT. The encoded protein is CASSRGISTDTQYF.

Within the sample, this clonotype is medium-sized. A library made for alpha chains picked up this beta chain off target, so its size means little. The rearrangement links TRBV7-8 to TRBJ1-5, with TRBD1 as a possible D gene (5 bases). The CDR3 has 12 residues. V was trimmed by 5 bases and J by 11 bases, leaving 13 bases between them. Germline-derived CDR1 and CDR2 are SGHVS and FQNEAQ. The CDR3 sequence: CASSPEGQAQHF. The CDR3 coding sequence is TGTGCCAGCAGCCCCGAGGGGCAGGCCCAGCATTTT.

About this clonotype itself: This beta chain lies outside the target of a library built for alpha chains; its clone size means little. This chain uses TRBV3-1 with TRBJ2-1; D might be TRBD1 (5 bases). This CDR3 is built from 13 residues. Germline assignment: CDR1 LGHDT and CDR2 YNNKEL (reference sequence). Trimming removed 6 bases at V and 4 bases at J, with 10 bases between. The CDR3 coding sequence is TGTGCCAGCAGTCGCGACAGATACAATGAGCAGTTCTTC. Protein: CASSRDRYNEQFF.

This clonotype was counted many times. This beta chain is an off-target read within a library intended for alpha chains, so its frequency means little. The rearrangement joins TRBV20-1 to TRBJ1-1, with D uncertain. In germline, CDR1 is DFQATT, CDR2 SNEGSKA (reference sequence). The CDR3 has 15 amino acids. Trimming removed 0 bases from V and 3 bases from J, with 14 bases in between. The CDR3 region has the DNA TGCAGTGCTAGAGATTTCTGGGCGGCGTACACTGAAGCTTTCTTT. Protein sequence: CSARDFWAAYTEAFF.

By share of the sample, this clonotype is medium-sized. This beta chain lies outside the target of a library built for alpha chains; its clone size means little. This sequence joins TRBV5-1 and TRBJ2-5; unclear D gene. CDR3 size: 13 residues. Trimming removed 3 bases from V and 7 bases from J, with 13 bases in between. Germline values: CDR1 SGHRS, CDR2 YFSETQ. For the CDR3, the DNA is TGCGCCAGCAGCTATTCAAGCGACACGACCCAGTACTTC. Residues: CASSYSSDTTQYF.

A note on this clonotype: For a library built for alpha chains, this beta chain is a stray read; little rests on its size. V and J are TRBV7-9 and TRBJ1-6; 9 nucleotides match TRBD1. Germline CDR1 is SEHNR and CDR2 is FQNEAQ (reference sequence). The ends lost 4 bases at V and 10 bases at J; junction bases unmatched: 8. The CDR3 sequence is 15 residues long. The CDR3 nucleotides read TGTGCCAGCAGCTCCGGGGACAGGGAAAAGTCACCCCTCCACTTT. This encodes CASSSGDREKSPLHF.

This clonotype was seen at least ten times. Little can be read into the size of this beta chain, an off-target read in a library designed for alpha chains. The V and J genes are TRBV6-2 or TRBV6-3 and TRBJ2-4; no clear D gene. In germline, CDR1 is MNHEY, CDR2 SVGEGT. The germline V and J ends were trimmed by 6 bases and 2 bases, with 8 bases remaining between them. This CDR3 contains 13 residues. CDR3 bases: TGTGCCAGCAGGCCTAGAACCAAAAACATTCAGTACTTC. Translation: CASRPRTKNIQYF.

This clonotype came up many times. With the library built for alpha chains, this beta chain is off target and its frequency is not meaningful. The genes are TRBV11-2 and TRBJ2-2; no reliable D call. Deletions cut 7 bases from V and 5 bases from J, with 14 bases between. The CDR3 loop spans 14 amino acids. Germline V gives CDR1 SGHAT, CDR2 FQNNGV. CDR3 nucleotide sequence: TGTGCCAGCAAAACAAAGGGTTGGACCGGGGAGCTGTTTTTT. This encodes CASKTKGWTGELFF.

In its sample, this clonotype is medium-sized. The library was built for alpha chains, so this beta chain is an off-target read and its size means little. The chain employs TRBV20-1 and TRBJ2-7; the D is unclear. The CDR3 extends over 11 amino acids. Trimming shortened V by 3 bases and J by 3 bases, and 6 bases separated the two germline ends. Germline loops: CDR1 DFQATT, CDR2 SNEGSKA (reference sequence). The CDR3 nucleotides are TGCAGTGCTAGGCGACGCTACGAGCAGTACTTC. Its protein product is CSARRRYEQYF.

This clonotype was seen many times. A library made for alpha chains picked up this beta chain off target, so its size means little. The gene calls are TRBV20-1 and TRBJ2-1; D possibly matches TRBD1 or TRBD2 (6 bases each). Germline loops: CDR1 DFQATT, CDR2 SNEGSKA (reference sequence). This CDR3 is built from 12 residues. The ends were cut back, 3 bases at V and 10 bases at J, with 13 bases in the middle. Here the CDR3 reads CSARGGLLEQFF. The CDR3 DNA sequence: TGCAGTGCTAGGGGGGGCCTCCTAGAGCAGTTCTTC.

This clonotype has ten or more counts. With the library built for alpha chains, this beta chain is off target and its frequency is not meaningful. The rearrangement joins TRBV25-1 to TRBJ2-7; tentatively, D is TRBD2 (5 bases). The CDR3 has 16 residues. Trimming cost V 1 base and J 2 bases, with 15 bases left between them. The germline gives CDR1 MGHDK, CDR2 SYGVNS. The DNA for the CDR3 is TGTGCCAGCAGTGAATTACTCACGGGGTCAACCTACGAGCAGTACTTC. It yields the protein CASSELLTGSTYEQYF.

A remark on this clonotype: Little can be read into the size of this beta chain, an off-target read in a library designed for alpha chains. The chain joins TRBV6-5 to TRBJ2-1; D not resolved. The CDR3 is 11 amino acids. Trimming took off 4 bases at V and 6 bases at J, with 4 bases between the two ends. CDR1 and CDR2 from the germline V gene are MNHEY and SVGAGI. CDR3 in DNA: TGTGCCAGCAGTTCCGGCAATGAGCAGTTCTTC. Translated: CASSSGNEQFF.

This clonotype was seen repeatedly, ten times or more. The library was designed around alpha chains, so this beta chain is a stray read whose abundance carries little weight. The rearrangement joins TRBV27 to TRBJ1-1; possibly TRBD1 for D (5 bases). The CDR3 loop spans 12 amino acids. The germline CDR1 and CDR2 sequences are MNHEY and SMNVEV (reference sequence). Trimming shortened V by 1 base and J by 7 bases, and 7 bases separated the two germline ends. The CDR3 protein is CASSLWGGEAFF. As DNA, the CDR3 is TGTGCCAGCAGTTTATGGGGGGGTGAAGCTTTCTTT.